The sequence of this T cell receptor beta chain was determined in a study of cytomegalovirus exposure and HLA in healthy donors. The CDR3 has 11 amino acids. Germline V lookup: CDR1 SGHRS, CDR2 YFSETQ. V lost 7 bases, J lost 8 bases, and 12 bases lay in between. Among the donors, all were healthy bone marrow donors. Comments on this clone: What it binds is unknown.

Points from the study as a whole: CMV serostatus stood as the only immune exposure information on hand. Accurate prediction of HLA-A and HLA-B alleles (for most subjects) was reportedly achieved from TCR beta sequences.

It was with 60 Vbeta and 13 Jbeta primers that the PCR ran. Using immunoSEQ multiplex PCR, the repertoire was profiled, and TCRdb retains in-frame clones only, with some absent. The repertoire holds under 200,000 clones, with about 72% as singletons. The V gene is TRBV5-1, the J gene TRBJ1-2; D call uncertain. The sequenced material came from PBMCs. The sequence derives from a man in his forties or fifties in good health and CMV-seropositive. The CDR3 coding sequence is TGCGCCAGCGTGGAGGGCGGGGGCTACACCTTC. Protein sequence: CASVEGGGYTF. The variable domain in full, with the rest retrieved from reference TRBV5-1 and TRBJ1-2, is KAGVTQTPRYLIKTRGQQVTLSCSPISGHRSVSWYQQTPGQGLQFLFEYFSETQRNKGNFPGRFSGRQFSNSRSEMNVSTLELGDSALYLCASVEGGGYTFGSGTRLTVV.